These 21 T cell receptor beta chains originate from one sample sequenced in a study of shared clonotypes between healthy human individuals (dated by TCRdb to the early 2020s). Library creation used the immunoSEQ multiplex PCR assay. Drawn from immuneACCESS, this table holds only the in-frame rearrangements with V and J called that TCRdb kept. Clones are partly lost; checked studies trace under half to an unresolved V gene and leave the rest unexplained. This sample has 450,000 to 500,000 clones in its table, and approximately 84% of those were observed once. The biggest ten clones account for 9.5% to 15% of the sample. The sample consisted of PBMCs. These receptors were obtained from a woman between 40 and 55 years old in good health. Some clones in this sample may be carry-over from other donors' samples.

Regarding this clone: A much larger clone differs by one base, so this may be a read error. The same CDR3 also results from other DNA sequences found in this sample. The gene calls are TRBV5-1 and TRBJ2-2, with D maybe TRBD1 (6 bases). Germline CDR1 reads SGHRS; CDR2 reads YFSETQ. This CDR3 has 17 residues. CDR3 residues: CASSFGDETGNTGELFF. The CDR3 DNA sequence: TGTGCCAGCAGCTTTGGAGATGAGACAGGGAACACCGGGGAGCTGTTTTTT.

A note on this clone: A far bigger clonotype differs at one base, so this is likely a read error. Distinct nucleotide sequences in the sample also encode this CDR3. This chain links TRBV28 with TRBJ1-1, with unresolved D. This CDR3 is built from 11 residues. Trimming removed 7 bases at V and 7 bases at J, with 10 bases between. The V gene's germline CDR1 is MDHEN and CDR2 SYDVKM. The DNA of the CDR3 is TGTGCCAGCACTGGAGGGTTTGAAGCTTTCTTT. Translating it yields CASTGGFEAFF.

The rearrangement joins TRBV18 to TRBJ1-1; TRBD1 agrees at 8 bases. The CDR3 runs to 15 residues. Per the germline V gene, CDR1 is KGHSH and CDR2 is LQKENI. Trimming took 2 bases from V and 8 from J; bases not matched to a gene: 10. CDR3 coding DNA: TGTGCCAGCTCACCAAGGACAGGGTTGAGCTCCGAAGCTTTCTTT. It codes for CASSPRTGLSSEAFF.

The CDR3 spells CASSSGQGGPNIQYF. As DNA, the CDR3 is TGCGCCAGCAGCTCCGGACAGGGGGGACCAAACATTCAGTACTTC. The V and J genes are TRBV4-3 and TRBJ2-4; 10 positions match TRBD1. This CDR3 spans 15 amino acids. V shed 5 bases and J 6 bases; nucleotides not matched to a gene: 7. Germline-derived CDR1 and CDR2 are LGHNA and YSLEER.

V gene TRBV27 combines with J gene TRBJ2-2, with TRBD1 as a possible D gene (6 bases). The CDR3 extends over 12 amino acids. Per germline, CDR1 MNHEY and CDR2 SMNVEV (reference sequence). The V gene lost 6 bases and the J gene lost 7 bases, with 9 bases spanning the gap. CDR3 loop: CASRPQGGELFF. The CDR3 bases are TGTGCCAGCAGACCACAGGGCGGGGAGCTGTTTTTT.

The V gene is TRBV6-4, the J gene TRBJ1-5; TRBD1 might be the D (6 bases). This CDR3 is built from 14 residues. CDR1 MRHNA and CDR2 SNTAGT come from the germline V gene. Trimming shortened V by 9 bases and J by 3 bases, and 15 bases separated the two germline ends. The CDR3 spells CARKQGCDNQPQHF. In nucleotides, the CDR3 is TGTGCCAGAAAACAGGGATGTGACAATCAGCCCCAGCATTTT.

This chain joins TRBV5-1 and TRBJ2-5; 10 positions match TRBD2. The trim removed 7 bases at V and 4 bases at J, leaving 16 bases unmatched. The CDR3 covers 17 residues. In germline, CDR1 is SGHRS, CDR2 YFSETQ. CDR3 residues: CASAIRPAGGPGETQYF. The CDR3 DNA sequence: TGCGCCAGCGCTATACGGCCAGCGGGAGGGCCAGGAGAGACCCAGTACTTC.

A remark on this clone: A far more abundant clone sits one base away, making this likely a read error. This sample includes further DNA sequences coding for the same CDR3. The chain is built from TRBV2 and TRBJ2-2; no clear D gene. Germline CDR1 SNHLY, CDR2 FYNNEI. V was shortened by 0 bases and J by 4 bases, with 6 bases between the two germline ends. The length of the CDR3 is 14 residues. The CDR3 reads CASSEAVTTGELFF. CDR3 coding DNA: TGTGCCAGCAGTGAAGCTGTGACCACCGGGGAGCTGTTTTTT.

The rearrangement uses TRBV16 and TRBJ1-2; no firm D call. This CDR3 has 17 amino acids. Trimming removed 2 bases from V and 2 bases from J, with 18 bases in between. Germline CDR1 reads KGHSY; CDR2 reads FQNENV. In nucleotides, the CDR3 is TGTGCCAGCAGCCAACTCCTAACTCTCCTCTCGAACTATGGCTACACCTTC. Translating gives CASSQLLTLLSNYGYTF.

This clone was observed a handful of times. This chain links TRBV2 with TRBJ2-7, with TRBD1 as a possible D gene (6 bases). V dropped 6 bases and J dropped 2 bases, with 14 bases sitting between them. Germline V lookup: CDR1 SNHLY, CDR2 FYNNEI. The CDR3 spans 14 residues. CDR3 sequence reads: CASSGTPAAYEQYF. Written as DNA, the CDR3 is TGTGCCAGCAGCGGGACACCGGCGGCCTACGAGCAGTACTTC.

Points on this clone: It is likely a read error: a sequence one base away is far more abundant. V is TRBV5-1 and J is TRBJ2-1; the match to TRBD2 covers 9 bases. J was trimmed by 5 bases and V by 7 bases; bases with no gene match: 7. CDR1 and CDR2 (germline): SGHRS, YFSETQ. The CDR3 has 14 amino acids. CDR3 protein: CASSASGKDNEQFF. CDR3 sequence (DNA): TGCGCCAGCTCGGCTAGCGGGAAGGACAATGAGCAGTTCTTC.

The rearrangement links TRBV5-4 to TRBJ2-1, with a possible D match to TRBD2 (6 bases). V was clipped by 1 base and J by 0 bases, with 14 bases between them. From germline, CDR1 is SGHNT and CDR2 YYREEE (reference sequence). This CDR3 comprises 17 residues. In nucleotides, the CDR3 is TGTGCCAGCAGCTTGTCTCTCGGGGGTTACTCCTACAATGAGCAGTTCTTC. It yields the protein CASSLSLGGYSYNEQFF. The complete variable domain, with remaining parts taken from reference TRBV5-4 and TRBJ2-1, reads ETGVTQSPTHLIKTRGQQVTLRCSSQSGHNTVSWYQQALGQGPQFIFQYYREEENGRGNFPPRFSGLQFPNYSSELNVNALELDDSALYLCASSLSLGGYSYNEQFFGPGTRLTVL.

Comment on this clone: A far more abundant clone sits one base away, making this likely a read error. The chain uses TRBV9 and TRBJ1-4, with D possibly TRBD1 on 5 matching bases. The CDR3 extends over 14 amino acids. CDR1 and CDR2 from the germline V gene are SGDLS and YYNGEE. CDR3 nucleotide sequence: TGTGCCAGCAGCGCGGGGGGAGCTAATGAAATACTGTTTTTT. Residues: CASSAGGANEILFF.

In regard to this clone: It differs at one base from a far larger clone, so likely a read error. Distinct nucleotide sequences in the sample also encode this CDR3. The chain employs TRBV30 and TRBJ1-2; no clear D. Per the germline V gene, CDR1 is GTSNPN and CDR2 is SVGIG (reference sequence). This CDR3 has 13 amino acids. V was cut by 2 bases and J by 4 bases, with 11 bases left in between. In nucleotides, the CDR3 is TGTGCCTGGAGTCCCGGCTTAAGCTATGGCTACACCTTC. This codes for CAWSPGLSYGYTF.

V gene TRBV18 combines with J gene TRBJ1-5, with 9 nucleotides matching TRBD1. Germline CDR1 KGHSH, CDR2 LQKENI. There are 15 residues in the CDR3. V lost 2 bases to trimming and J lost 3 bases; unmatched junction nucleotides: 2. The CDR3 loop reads CASSPGDRVNQPQHF. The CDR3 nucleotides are TGTGCCAGCTCACCAGGGGACAGGGTCAATCAGCCCCAGCATTTT. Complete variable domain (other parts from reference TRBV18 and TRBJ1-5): NAGVMQNPRHLVRRRGQEARLRCSPMKGHSHVYWYRQLPEEGLKFMVYLQKENIIDESGMPKERFSAEFPKEGPSILRIQQVVRGDSAAYFCASSPGDRVNQPQHFGDGTRLSIL.

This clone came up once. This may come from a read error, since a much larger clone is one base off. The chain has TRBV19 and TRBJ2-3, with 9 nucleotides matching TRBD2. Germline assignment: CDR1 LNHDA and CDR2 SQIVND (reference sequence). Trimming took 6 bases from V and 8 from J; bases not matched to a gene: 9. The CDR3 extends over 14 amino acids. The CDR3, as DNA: TGTGCCAGTAGAGGGCGGGAGGGCCATGGTACGCAGTATTTT. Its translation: CASRGREGHGTQYF.

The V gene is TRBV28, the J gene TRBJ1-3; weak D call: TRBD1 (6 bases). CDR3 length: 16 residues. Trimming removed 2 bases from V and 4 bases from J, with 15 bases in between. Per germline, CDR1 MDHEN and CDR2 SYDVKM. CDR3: CASSLHWRGGGNTIYF. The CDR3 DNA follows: TGTGCCAGCAGTTTACATTGGAGGGGGGGAGGAAACACCATATATTTT.

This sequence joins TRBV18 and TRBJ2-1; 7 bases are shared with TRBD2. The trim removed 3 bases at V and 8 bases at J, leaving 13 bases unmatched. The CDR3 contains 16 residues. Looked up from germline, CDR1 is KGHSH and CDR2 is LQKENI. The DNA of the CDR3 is TGTGCCAGCTCACCCTCCCCCTCGGCGGGAGAAGATGAGCAGTTCTTC. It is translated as CASSPSPSAGEDEQFF.

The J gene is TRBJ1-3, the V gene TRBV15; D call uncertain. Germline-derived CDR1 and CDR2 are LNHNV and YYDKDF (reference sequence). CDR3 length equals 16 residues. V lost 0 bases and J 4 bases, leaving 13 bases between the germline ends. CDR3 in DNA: TGTGCCACCAGCAGAGAATCGCGGGCAGTCGGAAACACCATATATTTT. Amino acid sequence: CATSRESRAVGNTIYF.

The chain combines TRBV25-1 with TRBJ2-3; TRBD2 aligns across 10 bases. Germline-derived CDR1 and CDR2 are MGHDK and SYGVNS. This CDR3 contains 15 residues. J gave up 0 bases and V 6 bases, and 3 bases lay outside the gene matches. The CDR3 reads CASSKLAGSTDTQYF. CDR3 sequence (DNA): TGTGCCAGCAGCAAACTAGCGGGAAGCACAGATACGCAGTATTTT.

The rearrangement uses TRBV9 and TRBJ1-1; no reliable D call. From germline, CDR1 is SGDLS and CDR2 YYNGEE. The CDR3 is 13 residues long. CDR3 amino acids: CSCSVGSGTEAFF. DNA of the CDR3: TGTTCCTGCAGCGTAGGATCGGGGACTGAAGCTTTCTTT.